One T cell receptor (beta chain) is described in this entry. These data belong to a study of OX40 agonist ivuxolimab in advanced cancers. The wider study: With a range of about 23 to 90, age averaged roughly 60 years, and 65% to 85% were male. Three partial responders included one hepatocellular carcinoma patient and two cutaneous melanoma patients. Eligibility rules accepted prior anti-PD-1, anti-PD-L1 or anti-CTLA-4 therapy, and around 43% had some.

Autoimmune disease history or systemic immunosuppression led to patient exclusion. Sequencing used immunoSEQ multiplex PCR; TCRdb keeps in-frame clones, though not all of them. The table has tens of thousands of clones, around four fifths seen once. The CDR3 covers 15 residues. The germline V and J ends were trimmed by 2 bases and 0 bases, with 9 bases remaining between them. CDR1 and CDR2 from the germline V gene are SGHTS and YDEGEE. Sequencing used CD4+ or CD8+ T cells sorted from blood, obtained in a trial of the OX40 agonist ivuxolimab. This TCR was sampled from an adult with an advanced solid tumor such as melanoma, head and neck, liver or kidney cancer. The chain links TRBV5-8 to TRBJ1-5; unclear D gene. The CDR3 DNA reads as TGTGCCAGCAGCTTATCGGTGGATAGCAATCAGCCCCAGCATTTT. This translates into CASSLSVDSNQPQHF.